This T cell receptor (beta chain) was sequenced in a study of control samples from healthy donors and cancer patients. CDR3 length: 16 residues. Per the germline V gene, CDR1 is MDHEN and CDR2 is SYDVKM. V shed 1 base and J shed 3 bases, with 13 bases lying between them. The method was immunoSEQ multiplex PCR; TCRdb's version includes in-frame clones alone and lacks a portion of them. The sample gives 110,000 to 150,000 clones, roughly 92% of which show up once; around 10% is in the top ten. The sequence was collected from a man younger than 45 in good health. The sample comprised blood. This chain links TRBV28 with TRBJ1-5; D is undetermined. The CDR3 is CASSLLDAGTNQPQHF. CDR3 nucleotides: TGTGCCAGCAGTTTATTAGACGCCGGTACCAATCAGCCCCAGCATTTT.